This T cell receptor (beta chain) appears in the sequencing data of a study of T cells in Graves' hyperthyroidism and ophthalmopathy. Broader study findings: Blood also held most thyroid clonotypes expanded beyond 0.001.

Diagnoses were established using clinical symptoms, serum thyroxine and TRAb, thyroid ultrasound and orbital computed tomography. Germline V gene data show CDR1 as SGHNT and CDR2 as YYREEE (reference sequence). The V gene lost 4 bases and the J gene lost 4 bases, with 17 bases spanning the gap. The CDR3 sequence is 15 residues long. Amplification targeted TCR beta CDR3 regions from RNA transcripts. During a first-round RT-PCR of the TCR CDR3, the HTBI primer set was used. TCRdb passed the multiplex PCR reads through MiXCR, listing each CDR3 protein once. The data contain about 640,000 distinct CDR3 sequences, over 40% of them singletons. Notes on this clonotype: Its specificity is not known.

The TCR was taken from an adult man with Graves' disease, either hyperthyroidism or ophthalmopathy (not recorded which). The V call is TRBV5-4, the J call TRBJ2-5; possibly TRBD1 for D (5 bases). Sequenced: peripheral blood or thyroid tissue (not recorded which). The CDR3 here is CASSPGGASGETQYF. The CDR3 DNA follows: TGTGCCAGCAGCCCCGGTGGGGCTAGTGGAGAGACCCAGTACTTC. Drawing the rest from reference TRBV5-4 and TRBJ2-5, the complete variable domain is ETGVTQSPTHLIKTRGQQVTLRCSSQSGHNTVSWYQQALGQGPQFIFQYYREEENGRGNFPPRFSGLQFPNYSSELNVNALELDDSALYLCASSPGGASGETQYFGPGTRLLVL.